The sequence of this T cell receptor (beta chain) was determined in a study of identical twins. The ends were cut back, 0 bases at V and 7 bases at J, with 19 bases in the middle. The CDR3 totals 16 residues. The V gene's germline CDR1 is MGHDK and CDR2 SYGVNS. TCRdb re-called the 5' RACE reads with MiXCR, one entry per CDR3 protein. The repertoire holds some 1,700,000 distinct CDR3 sequences, with roughly a third as singletons. Specimen: cord blood. The V gene is TRBV25-1, the J gene TRBJ2-7; the D gene is possibly TRBD2 (5 bases). This clonotype was sampled from a newborn girl in good health. CDR3 nucleotides: TGTGCCAGCAGTGAATATCGCAGCGGATCGAGGGATGAGCAGTACTTC. It specifies CASSEYRSGSRDEQYF.